The 25 T cell receptor beta chains below come from one sample, sequenced in a study of blood T cell repertoires in COVID-19. Sequencing was performed with immunoSEQ multiplex PCR; in TCRdb, only in-frame clones are kept and a portion is missing. Of around 100,000 clones listed, about nine tenths are singletons. The specimen was peripheral blood. The receptors were gathered from a man aged 50-60 years with acute or convalescent COVID-19.

The chain employs TRBV4-3 and TRBJ2-1, with D possibly TRBD2 on 6 matching bases. CDR3 length equals 14 residues. V lost 4 bases to trimming and J lost 4 bases, with 11 bases between them. Germline assignment: CDR1 LGHNA and CDR2 YSLEER. The CDR3 DNA reads TGCGCCAGCAGCCGGGGACTTCTATACAATGAGCAGTTCTTC. It encodes CASSRGLLYNEQFF.

The chain recombines TRBV11-3 with TRBJ2-3; D call uncertain. The CDR3 is 14 residues long. Germline values: CDR1 SGHNT, CDR2 YENEEA. V was clipped by 5 bases and J by 2 bases, with 11 bases between them. The CDR3 DNA reads TGTGCCAGCAGCCCGCGAGCGACCACAGATACGCAGTATTTT. Translation gives CASSPRATTDTQYF.

This clone appeared a single time. Distinct nucleotide sequences in the sample also encode this CDR3. The V and J genes are TRBV18 and TRBJ2-1; TRBD2 aligns across 9 bases. CDR3 size: 16 residues. Trimming at V came to 0 bases and at J to 1 base, leaving 1 base not matched to a gene. Germline CDR1 reads KGHSH; CDR2 reads LQKENI. The CDR3 spells CASSPPGLASYNEQFF. The CDR3 DNA reads TGTGCCAGCTCACCACCGGGACTAGCTTCCTACAATGAGCAGTTCTTC.

This chain uses TRBV19 with TRBJ2-1, with 13 bases aligning to TRBD2. The CDR3 has 14 residues. From germline, CDR1 is LNHDA and CDR2 SQIVND (reference sequence). The trim removed 9 bases at V and 4 bases at J, leaving 3 bases unmatched. The CDR3 coding sequence is TGTGCCAGCGGGACTAGCGGGAAATACAATGAGCAGTTCTTC. Its protein is CASGTSGKYNEQFF. Based on the CDR3 plus reference TRBV19 and TRBJ2-1, the full variable domain is DGGITQSPKYLFRKEGQNVTLSCEQNLNHDAMYWYRQDPGQGLRLIYYSQIVNDFQKGDIAEGYSVSREKKESFPLTVTSAQKNPTAFYLCASGTSGKYNEQFFGPGTRLTVL.

The rearrangement links TRBV5-6 to TRBJ2-1, with D tentatively TRBD1 (6 bases). Trimming cost V 0 bases and J 9 bases, with 7 bases left between them. The CDR3 spans 12 residues. Germline V gene data show CDR1 as SGHDT and CDR2 as YYEEEE. The CDR3 spells CASSLVRGEQFF. In DNA, the CDR3 is TGTGCCAGCAGCTTGGTCAGGGGTGAGCAGTTCTTC.

CDR3 in DNA: TGTGCCAGCAACAGGGGCAATCAGCCCCAGCATTTT. Protein product: CASNRGNQPQHF. The V and J genes are TRBV25-1 and TRBJ1-5; a weak D match, TRBD1 (6 bases). This CDR3 is built from 12 residues. CDR1 is MGHDK and CDR2 is SYGVNS in the germline V gene. Trimming removed 7 bases at V and 2 bases at J, with 6 bases between.

The rearrangement joins TRBV9 to TRBJ2-7; 11 bases agree with TRBD1. Trimming cost V 2 bases and J 4 bases; bases outside gene matches: 5. CDR3 length: 15 residues. The germline CDR1 and CDR2 sequences are SGDLS and YYNGEE. The CDR3 reads CASSVRGQGGYEQYF. The CDR3 coding sequence is TGTGCCAGCAGCGTCCGGGGACAGGGGGGTTACGAGCAGTACTTC.

The chain uses TRBV20-1 and TRBJ2-7; 7 bases align to TRBD1. The ends lost 5 bases at V and 4 bases at J; junction bases unmatched: 2. Germline CDR1 DFQATT, CDR2 SNEGSKA (reference sequence). The CDR3 is made up of 11 amino acids. CDR3 amino acids: CSAPRGYEQYF. The CDR3 coding sequence is TGCAGTGCTCCCAGGGGGTACGAGCAGTACTTC.

The rearrangement links TRBV5-1 to TRBJ2-1; 10 bases are a match to TRBD2. There are 15 residues in the CDR3. Germline values: CDR1 SGHRS, CDR2 YFSETQ. The trim removed 2 bases at V and 10 bases at J, leaving 9 bases unmatched. This chain's CDR3 is CASSFKVAGGGEQFF. The CDR3, as DNA: TGCGCCAGCAGCTTTAAAGTAGCGGGAGGAGGAGAGCAGTTCTTC.

The chain joins TRBV7-9 to TRBJ1-2; maybe TRBD1 (6 bases). Trimming removed 4 bases from V and 4 bases from J, with 10 bases in between. CDR1 SEHNR and CDR2 FQNEAQ come from the germline V gene (reference sequence). The CDR3 is 13 residues long. The CDR3 region is CASSSRTVYGYTF. The CDR3 coding sequence is TGTGCCAGCAGCTCCAGGACAGTCTATGGCTACACCTTC.

This clone was seen once. This rearrangement joins TRBV12-5 to TRBJ2-1, with TRBD2 as a possible D gene (5 bases). The CDR3 runs 16 residues. Trimming removed 0 bases at V and 7 bases at J, with 16 bases between. The germline V gene encodes CDR1 LGHNT and CDR2 FRNRAP. The CDR3 DNA follows: TGTGCTAGTGGTTTGGTATCGACTACCCCCTCTAATGAGCAGTTCTTC. Translated, it gives CASGLVSTTPSNEQFF.

The rearrangement links TRBV11-3 to TRBJ2-2; D is possibly TRBD2 (5 bases). Germline-derived CDR1 and CDR2 are SGHNT and YENEEA. V lost 3 bases and J lost 6, with 8 bases in between. This CDR3 is built from 13 residues. CDR3 DNA sequence: TGTGCCAGCAGCTTGAGCGGCGCCGGGGAGCTGTTTTTT. Translating gives CASSLSGAGELFF.

The chain employs TRBV11-2 and TRBJ2-2; 8 positions match TRBD2. This CDR3 is built from 16 residues. CDR1 is SGHAT, CDR2 FQNNGV, per germline. V was clipped by 6 bases and J by 1 base; unmatched bases: 7. In DNA, the CDR3 is TGTGCCAGCAGAATTCGGACTAGCCAGAACACCGGGGAGCTGTTTTTT. Translated: CASRIRTSQNTGELFF.

CDR3: CASSRSSGTGGAKVYGYTF. CDR3 sequence (DNA): TGTGCCAGCAGCAGGTCTTCGGGGACAGGGGGCGCAAAGGTCTATGGCTACACCTTC. The chain uses TRBV21-1 and TRBJ1-2; the DNA was not compared with TRBD1, the D call given in the table. TRBV21-1 is termed a pseudogene. The CDR3 runs to 19 residues.

The chain carries TRBV11-3 and TRBJ2-1; TRBD1 might be the D (5 bases). Germline lookup yields CDR1 SGHNT and CDR2 YENEEA. CDR3 length equals 15 residues. Trimming shortened V by 5 bases and J by 2 bases, and 13 bases separated the two germline ends. The CDR3 region has the DNA TGTGCCAGCAGCCCCTCAGGGCAGACCTACAATGAGCAGTTCTTC. Translating gives CASSPSGQTYNEQFF.

The gene calls are TRBV7-9 and TRBJ2-1; TRBD2 matches 11 bases. CDR3 length: 16 amino acids. Trimming cost V 4 bases and J 10 bases; bases outside gene matches: 12. Germline V gives CDR1 SEHNR, CDR2 FQNEAQ (reference sequence). CDR3 nucleotide sequence: TGTGCCAGCAGCTATCTTAGCGGGAGGGCCTATGGGGAGCAGTTCTTC. Translating gives CASSYLSGRAYGEQFF.

V usage is TRBV30 and J usage is TRBJ1-1; tentatively, D is TRBD1 (6 bases). The germline gives CDR1 GTSNPN, CDR2 SVGIG (reference sequence). Trimming pared 8 bases from V and 5 bases from J, leaving 21 bases between. The CDR3 runs 14 residues. The CDR3: CARIKTGRRTEAFF. CDR3 coding DNA: TGTGCCCGTATAAAAACAGGGCGGAGGACTGAAGCTTTCTTT.

This chain joins TRBV5-1 and TRBJ1-4; the D gene is possibly TRBD1 (5 bases). Germline assignment: CDR1 SGHRS and CDR2 YFSETQ. V shed 5 bases and J shed 8 bases, with 13 bases lying between them. This CDR3 has 13 amino acids. The CDR3 protein is CASRRRGEEKLFF. The CDR3 bases are TGCGCCAGCAGAAGGAGGGGAGAGGAAAAACTGTTTTTT.

The rearrangement links TRBV11-2 to TRBJ1-2; D is unresolved. Germline lookup yields CDR1 SGHAT and CDR2 FQNNGV. V lost 1 base and J lost 2, with 11 bases in between. The CDR3 has 15 residues. CDR3 nucleotide sequence: TGTGCCAGCAGCTTAGCAGTAGGAGGAAACTATGGCTACACCTTC. Translation gives CASSLAVGGNYGYTF.

The chain employs TRBV24-1 and TRBJ2-7; TRBD1 agrees at 7 bases. The CDR3 runs 12 residues. V shed 12 bases and J 1 base; nucleotides not matched to a gene: 5. Germline V lookup: CDR1 KGHDR, CDR2 SFDVKD. CDR3 nucleotides: TGTGCCGTCCGGGGACAGTCCTACGAGCAGTACTTC. Encoded protein: CAVRGQSYEQYF.

This clone was detected only once. This CDR3 is CASSTVAGVGNEQFF. DNA for the CDR3: TGCGCCAGCAGCACCGTAGCGGGAGTTGGGAACGAGCAGTTCTTC. This sequence joins TRBV5-1 and TRBJ2-1, with 9 bases lining up with TRBD2. The CDR3 is made up of 15 amino acids. Germline assignment: CDR1 SGHRS and CDR2 YFSETQ. With 4 bases clipped from V and 10 bases from J, the junction kept 12 bases outside the gene matches.

This clone was seen a handful of times. This chain links TRBV18 with TRBJ1-4, with a tentative D call TRBD1 (5 bases). V lost 2 bases and J 4 bases, leaving 11 bases between the germline ends. CDR3 length: 15 residues. In germline, CDR1 is KGHSH, CDR2 LQKENI. The CDR3, as DNA: TGTGCCAGCTCACCAATGGCAGGGATTAATGAAAAACTGTTTTTT. This codes for CASSPMAGINEKLFF. The full variable domain, its missing parts supplied by reference TRBV18 and TRBJ1-4, is NAGVMQNPRHLVRRRGQEARLRCSPMKGHSHVYWYRQLPEEGLKFMVYLQKENIIDESGMPKERFSAEFPKEGPSILRIQQVVRGDSAAYFCASSPMAGINEKLFFGSGTQLSVL.

The J gene is TRBJ2-1, the V gene TRBV18; no reliable D call. The V gene lost 2 bases and the J gene lost 10 bases, with 9 bases spanning the gap. CDR3 size: 12 residues. Germline CDR1 KGHSH, CDR2 LQKENI. The CDR3 DNA reads as TGTGCCAGCTCACCAATATTCGAGGAGCAGTTCTTC. Translation gives CASSPIFEEQFF.

The gene calls are TRBV5-1 and TRBJ2-3; weak D call: TRBD2 (5 bases). Deletions cut 0 bases from V and 1 base from J, with 12 bases between. Per the germline V gene, CDR1 is SGHRS and CDR2 is YFSETQ. The CDR3 length is 16 residues. CDR3 in amino acids: CASSLESSLGTDTQYF. The CDR3 DNA follows: TGCGCCAGCAGCTTGGAGTCTAGCTTGGGCACAGATACGCAGTATTTT.

This sequence joins TRBV11-3 and TRBJ2-1; D is ambiguous. Germline assignment: CDR1 SGHNT and CDR2 YENEEA. V lost 0 bases and J lost 7, with 7 bases in between. CDR3 size: 13 residues. CDR3 sequence: CASSLESVNEQFF. As DNA, the CDR3 is TGTGCCAGCAGCTTAGAATCCGTAAATGAGCAGTTCTTC.